These T cell receptor beta chains were read from a single sample in a study of blood T cell repertoires in COVID-19. The table came from immunoSEQ multiplex PCR; TCRdb's copy has only in-frame clones and leaves some out. The sample includes about 52,000 clones, approximately 85% of them seen just once. The material sequenced was peripheral blood. The receptors here all came from an elderly woman with COVID-19, enrolled during active disease. Each CDR3 is given with its conserved first and last residue. Fields, in order: clone size, D gene, V gene, J gene, CDR3 protein, CDR3 DNA. D genes are given only for firm matches. Clone size is stated in some rows and not others, as once, few, many or a class when expanded.

-	-	TRBV3-1/TRBV3-2	TRBJ2-3	CASSPPESPADTSTDTQYF	TGTGCCAGCAGCCCCCCCGAATCGCCGGCGGACACTAGCACAGATACGCAGTATTTT
-	TRBD2	TRBV9	TRBJ2-5	CASSVGSSGSWETQYF	TGTGCCAGCAGCGTAGGATCTAGCGGGAGTTGGGAGACCCAGTACTTC
few	-	TRBV7-9	TRBJ1-4	CASSLVHISQNLNEKLFF	TGTGCCAGCAGCTTAGTCCATATATCACAGAACCTTAATGAAAAACTGTTTTTT
-	TRBD2	TRBV19	TRBJ2-2	CASNKRESTGELFF	TGTGCCAGTAATAAGCGGGAGAGCACCGGGGAGCTGTTTTTT
-	-	TRBV7-3	TRBJ2-3	CASSSSGGTDTQYF	TGTGCCAGCAGCTCAAGCGGAGGCACAGATACGCAGTATTTT
-	TRBD1	TRBV5-1	TRBJ2-7	CASSLGGQGYDEQYF	TGCGCCAGCAGCTTGGGTGGACAGGGGTATGACGAGCAGTACTTC
-	TRBD1	TRBV14	TRBJ2-5	CASSQGQGQTQYF	TGTGCCAGCAGCCAGGGACAGGGGCAGACCCAGTACTTC
-	TRBD2	TRBV19	TRBJ2-7	CASSDRAGAGYEQYF	TGTGCCAGTAGTGACAGAGCGGGAGCAGGTTACGAGCAGTACTTC
-	TRBD2	TRBV29-1	TRBJ2-2	CSVNPGLAGAGELFF	TGCAGCGTCAACCCGGGACTAGCGGGAGCCGGGGAGCTGTTTTTT
-	-	TRBV9	TRBJ1-2	CASSVSGGYGYTF	TGTGCCAGCAGCGTCTCCGGGGGCTATGGCTACACCTTC
-	TRBD2	TRBV7-2	TRBJ2-1	CASSSTLAGAYNEQFF	TGTGCCAGCAGCTCAACCTTAGCGGGAGCTTACAATGAGCAGTTCTTC
-	TRBD2	TRBV7-9	TRBJ2-2	CASSLGAGDITGELFF	TGTGCCAGCAGCTTAGGGGCGGGAGATATCACCGGGGAGCTGTTTTTT
once	TRBD2	TRBV9	TRBJ2-7	CASSVAPSGSNNEQYF	TGTGCCAGCAGCGTAGCCCCTAGCGGGAGTAACAACGAGCAGTACTTC
-	TRBD1	TRBV9	TRBJ2-3	CASSRGTGGTDTQYF	TGTGCCAGCAGCAGGGGGACAGGGGGCACAGATACGCAGTATTTT
-	-	TRBV3-1/TRBV3-2	TRBJ2-2	CASSPPGRGAGELFF	TGTGCCAGCAGCCCCCCTGGCAGGGGGGCCGGGGAGCTGTTTTTT
-	TRBD1	TRBV6-6	TRBJ1-2	CASSRDRGVGYTF	TGTGCCAGCAGCCGGGACAGGGGGGTCGGCTACACCTTC
-	TRBD1	TRBV4-2	TRBJ2-7	CASSQAGTGTYEQYF	TGTGCCAGCAGCCAAGCCGGGACAGGCACCTACGAGCAGTACTTC
-	-	TRBV4-1	TRBJ2-1	CASSQEPGLNEQFF	TGCGCCAGCAGCCAAGAACCGGGTCTGAATGAGCAGTTCTTC
once	TRBD2	TRBV7-3	TRBJ2-1	CASSSKTSGSFNEQFF	TGTGCCAGCAGCTCAAAGACTAGCGGGAGTTTCAATGAGCAGTTCTTC
few	-	TRBV18	TRBJ1-6	CASSASGQLNSPLHF	TGTGCCAGCTCAGCTAGCGGACAGCTAAATTCACCCCTCCACTTT
-	-	TRBV27	TRBJ2-1	CASSTYFKKGDEQFF	TGTGCCAGCAGTACCTATTTTAAAAAGGGAGATGAGCAGTTCTTC
-	-	TRBV25-1	TRBJ1-3	CASSVNSGNTIYF	TGTGCCAGCAGTGTCAACTCTGGAAACACCATATATTTT
-	TRBD2	TRBV7-8	TRBJ2-3	CASSLYRAGGVDTQYF	TGTGCCAGCAGCTTATATAGAGCGGGAGGGGTAGATACGCAGTATTTT
few	TRBD2	TRBV6-2/TRBV6-3	TRBJ2-5	CASSNVGGRRETQYF	TGTGCCAGCAGCAACGTTGGCGGGAGGCGGGAGACCCAGTACTTC
-	TRBD2	TRBV7-3	TRBJ2-1	CASSLSSGSGEQFF	TGTGCCAGCAGCCTTTCTAGCGGGAGTGGGGAGCAGTTCTTC
few	TRBD2	TRBV27	TRBJ2-1	CASTWGTSHTIEQFF	TGTGCCAGCACCTGGGGGACTAGCCATACAATAGAGCAGTTCTTC
-	TRBD1	TRBV6-5	TRBJ1-1	CASKVGTANTEAFF	TGTGCCAGCAAGGTCGGGACAGCCAACACTGAAGCTTTCTTT
-	TRBD1	TRBV7-7	TRBJ2-2	CASSPDRGTGELFF	TGTGCTAGCAGCCCCGACAGGGGCACCGGGGAGCTGTTTTTT
-	-	TRBV27	TRBJ2-5	CASSPLGLSKETQYF	TGTGCCAGCAGTCCCTTAGGACTTAGTAAAGAGACCCAGTACTTC
-	TRBD1	TRBV7-3	TRBJ2-3	CASKKTGDGDTQYF	TGTGCCAGCAAAAAGACAGGGGACGGAGATACGCAGTATTTT
-	TRBD1	TRBV27	TRBJ1-6	CASSSRTGEAVNSPLHF	TGTGCCAGCAGTTCTAGGACAGGGGAGGCGGTTAATTCACCCCTCCACTTT
-	TRBD2	TRBV18	TRBJ2-7	CASSRSSGLYEQYF	TGTGCCAGCTCACGGTCTAGCGGGCTTTACGAGCAGTACTTC
-	-	TRBV18	TRBJ2-7	CASSPRVVPYEQYF	TGTGCCAGCTCACCCCGAGTAGTCCCCTACGAGCAGTACTTC
-	-	TRBV14	TRBJ2-5	CASSQGRLGGTQYF	TGTGCCAGCAGCCAAGGACGTCTCGGAGGGACCCAGTACTTC
-	TRBD1	TRBV7-2	TRBJ1-6	CASSSRQGNSPLHF	TGTGCCAGCAGCTCTCGACAGGGGAATTCACCCCTCCACTTT
-	-	TRBV10-3	TRBJ2-1	CATALEILQFF	TGTGCCACCGCCTTGGAGATCCTGCAGTTCTTC
-	TRBD2	TRBV2	TRBJ2-3	CASNPEGVSGSTQYF	TGTGCCAGCAATCCCGAGGGGGTTAGCGGGAGCACGCAGTATTTT
-	TRBD2	TRBV25-1	TRBJ2-1	CASSRLAGIGEQFF	TGTGCCAGCTCTCGACTAGCGGGAATTGGTGAGCAGTTCTTC
-	TRBD2	TRBV11-3	TRBJ2-1	CASSSTSGRGNEQFF	TGTGCCAGCAGCTCAACTAGCGGGAGAGGTAATGAGCAGTTCTTC
-	-	TRBV6-5	TRBJ1-5	CASSLRLQIDQPQHF	TGTGCCAGCAGCCTACGGTTACAGATAGATCAGCCCCAGCATTTT
-	-	TRBV7-9	TRBJ1-3	CASSREAGSMGNTIYF	TGTGCCAGCAGCCGAGAGGCAGGGTCCATGGGAAACACCATATATTTT
-	TRBD1	TRBV15	TRBJ2-1	CATSRDPRDRPTNEQFF	TGTGCCACCAGCAGAGATCCACGGGACAGGCCAACCAATGAGCAGTTCTTC
-	-	TRBV12-3/TRBV12-4	TRBJ1-2	CASSLATGYGYTF	TGTGCCAGCAGTTTAGCGACGGGCTATGGCTACACCTTC
-	TRBD1	TRBV5-1	TRBJ2-3	CASSLEGQGFDTQYF	TGCGCCAGCAGCTTGGAGGGACAGGGGTTCGATACGCAGTATTTT
-	-	TRBV10-1	TRBJ1-4	CASSLRGGGNEKLFF	TGCGCCAGCAGTTTAAGGGGGGGAGGTAATGAAAAACTGTTTTTT
-	-	TRBV28	TRBJ2-7	CASSSAGLLYEQYF	TGTGCCAGCAGTTCCGCGGGTCTTTTGTACGAGCAGTACTTC
few	TRBD2	TRBV3-1/TRBV3-2	TRBJ2-7	CASSRTAGGPYEQYF	TGTGCCAGCAGCCGAACTGCGGGAGGGCCCTACGAGCAGTACTTC
-	-	TRBV5-1	TRBJ2-3	CASSSAVGSTDTQYF	TGCGCCAGCAGCTCGGCGGTAGGTTCCACAGATACGCAGTATTTT
few	-	TRBV10-3	TRBJ1-6	CAISGGGNSYNSPLHF	TGTGCCATCAGTGGGGGAGGGAACTCCTATAATTCACCCCTCCACTTT
-	TRBD2	TRBV11-1	TRBJ2-7	CASRRLAEYEQYF	TGTGCCAGCAGAAGACTAGCGGAATACGAGCAGTACTTC
-	TRBD1	TRBV27	TRBJ2-6	CASSEGTGGSGANVLTF	TGTGCCAGCAGCGAAGGGACAGGGGGATCTGGGGCCAACGTCCTGACTTTC
-	TRBD2	TRBV3-1/TRBV3-2	TRBJ2-3	CASSPGLAVGTDTQYF	TGTGCCAGCAGCCCGGGACTAGCGGTTGGCACAGATACGCAGTATTTT
-	-	TRBV28	TRBJ2-3	CASSQGASTDTQYF	TGTGCCAGCAGTCAAGGGGCTAGCACAGATACGCAGTATTTT